What follows are 5 T cell receptor beta chains derived from one specimen sequenced in a study of regulatory T cells in long-lasting Graves disease. Investigators prepared the TCR beta libraries by applying iRepertoire HTBI primers and Arm-PCR of CDR3 regions. Via MiXCR, TCRdb re-called the multiplex PCR reads, giving one row per CDR3 protein. The sample has roughly 360,000 distinct CDR3 sequences; roughly 23% are singletons. The time point here: persistent/refractory GD, antithyroid drugs over 5 years with positive TRAb. Construction of the TCR library relied on RNA isolated from PBMCs. The sample in question was peripheral blood mononuclear cells (PBMCs), obtained when the disease was refractory, from a patient treated with antithyroid drugs. The receptor set was obtained from a woman between 40 and 55 years old with Graves disease.

As concerns this clonotype: One end of the junction is discordant with germline, which a read error may explain. The rearrangement joins TRBV6-2 or TRBV6-3 to TRBJ1-2; a possible D gene is TRBD1 (5 bases). The CDR3 runs 13 residues. The V gene's germline CDR1 is MNHEY and CDR2 SVGEGT. CDR3 loop: CASSYDSHYSYTF. CDR3 coding DNA: TGTGCCAGCAGTTACGACAGTCACTATAGCTACACCTTC.

This clonotype turned up a few times. The CDR3 ends on some other residue instead of the conserved phenylalanine or tryptophan, so this is likely a read error. CDR3 sequence: CASSATKNTEAFL. CDR3 DNA: TGTGCCAGCAGCGCGACCAAGAACACTGAAGCTTTCCTT. This chain links TRBV7-3 with TRBJ1-1; no reliable D call. Germline values: CDR1 SGHTA, CDR2 FQGTGA. This CDR3 comprises 13 residues. Between the trimmed V and J ends, which lost 5 bases and 1 base, there was a span of 8 bases.

This clonotype was recorded at least ten times. The chain carries TRBV7-6 and TRBJ2-2, with no clear D. V was trimmed by 2 bases and J by 2 bases, leaving 12 bases between them. The CDR3 loop spans 16 amino acids. Germline V lookup: CDR1 SGHVS, CDR2 FNYEAQ. CDR3 DNA: TGTGCCAGCAGCTTAAGGACGGGTGCCAACACCGGGGAGCTGTTTTTT. It yields the protein CASSLRTGANTGELFF.

This clonotype has more than one count but fewer than ten. The chain joins TRBV7-3 to TRBJ2-7; the match to TRBD2 covers 10 bases. CDR1 is SGHTA and CDR2 is FQGTGA in the germline V gene. With V trimmed by 5 bases and J by 6 bases, 10 bases remained unmatched. There are 15 residues in the CDR3. The DNA of the CDR3 is TGTGCCAGCAGCCCCCTAGCGGGAGAGTTTCGCGAGCAGTACTTC. It is translated as CASSPLAGEFREQYF.

This clonotype came up many times. The rearrangement joins TRBV27 to TRBJ1-5; D remains unclear. Trimming took 6 bases from V and 3 from J, leaving 9 bases between them. This CDR3 region has 13 residues. The germline CDR1 and CDR2 sequences are MNHEY and SMNVEV (reference sequence). This CDR3 reads CASSVGINQPQHF. The DNA of the CDR3 is TGTGCCAGCAGCGTAGGAATCAATCAGCCCCAGCATTTT.